This T cell receptor (beta chain) derives from a study of radiation and T cells in renal cell carcinoma. For the study at large: Nephrectomy followed 15 Gy stereotactic body radiation by 4 weeks.

Study results and limitations: Baseline intratumoral clonotype presence is unknown without pretreatment biopsies.

The CDR3 is 14 amino acids. The germline gives CDR1 MNHNS, CDR2 SASEGT. The ends were cut back, 4 bases at V and 6 bases at J, with 15 bases in the middle. With regard to this clone: Its antigen is not known.

Data came from immunoSEQ multiplex PCR; TCRdb stores just in-frame clones and leaves some out. Found here are approximately 110,000 clones, roughly 80% of them singletons; the top ten hold 2.5% to 3.5%. Time point noted: baseline pretreatment blood. Stated treatment: 15 Gy SBRT to primary tumor, nephrectomy 4 weeks later. Clear cell pathology was present in this patient's renal cell carcinoma. This TCR was sampled from a woman in her sixties with renal cell carcinoma. The V and J genes are TRBV6-1 and TRBJ1-1, with D tentatively TRBD1 (5 bases). Sequenced here: blood, sampled from a patient whose treatment included radiotherapy and nephrectomy. CDR3 region: CASSALRGTAEAFF. CDR3 bases: TGTGCCAGCAGTGCGCTACGGGGGACGGCTGAAGCTTTCTTT.